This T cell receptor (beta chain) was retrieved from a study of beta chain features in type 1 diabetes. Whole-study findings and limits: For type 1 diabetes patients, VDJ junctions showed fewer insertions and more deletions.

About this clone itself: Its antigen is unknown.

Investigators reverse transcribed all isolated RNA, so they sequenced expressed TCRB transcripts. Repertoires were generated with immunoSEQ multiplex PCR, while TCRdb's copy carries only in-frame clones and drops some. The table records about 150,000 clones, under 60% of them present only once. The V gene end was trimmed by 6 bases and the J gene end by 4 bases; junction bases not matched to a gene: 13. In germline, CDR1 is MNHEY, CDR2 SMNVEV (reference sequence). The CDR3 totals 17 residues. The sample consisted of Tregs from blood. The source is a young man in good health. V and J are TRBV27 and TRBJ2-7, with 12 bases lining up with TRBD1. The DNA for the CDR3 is TGTGCCAGCAGGCCCCCTCCCCGGGACAGGGGGCGGTACGAGCAGTACTTC. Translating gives CASRPPPRDRGRYEQYF.